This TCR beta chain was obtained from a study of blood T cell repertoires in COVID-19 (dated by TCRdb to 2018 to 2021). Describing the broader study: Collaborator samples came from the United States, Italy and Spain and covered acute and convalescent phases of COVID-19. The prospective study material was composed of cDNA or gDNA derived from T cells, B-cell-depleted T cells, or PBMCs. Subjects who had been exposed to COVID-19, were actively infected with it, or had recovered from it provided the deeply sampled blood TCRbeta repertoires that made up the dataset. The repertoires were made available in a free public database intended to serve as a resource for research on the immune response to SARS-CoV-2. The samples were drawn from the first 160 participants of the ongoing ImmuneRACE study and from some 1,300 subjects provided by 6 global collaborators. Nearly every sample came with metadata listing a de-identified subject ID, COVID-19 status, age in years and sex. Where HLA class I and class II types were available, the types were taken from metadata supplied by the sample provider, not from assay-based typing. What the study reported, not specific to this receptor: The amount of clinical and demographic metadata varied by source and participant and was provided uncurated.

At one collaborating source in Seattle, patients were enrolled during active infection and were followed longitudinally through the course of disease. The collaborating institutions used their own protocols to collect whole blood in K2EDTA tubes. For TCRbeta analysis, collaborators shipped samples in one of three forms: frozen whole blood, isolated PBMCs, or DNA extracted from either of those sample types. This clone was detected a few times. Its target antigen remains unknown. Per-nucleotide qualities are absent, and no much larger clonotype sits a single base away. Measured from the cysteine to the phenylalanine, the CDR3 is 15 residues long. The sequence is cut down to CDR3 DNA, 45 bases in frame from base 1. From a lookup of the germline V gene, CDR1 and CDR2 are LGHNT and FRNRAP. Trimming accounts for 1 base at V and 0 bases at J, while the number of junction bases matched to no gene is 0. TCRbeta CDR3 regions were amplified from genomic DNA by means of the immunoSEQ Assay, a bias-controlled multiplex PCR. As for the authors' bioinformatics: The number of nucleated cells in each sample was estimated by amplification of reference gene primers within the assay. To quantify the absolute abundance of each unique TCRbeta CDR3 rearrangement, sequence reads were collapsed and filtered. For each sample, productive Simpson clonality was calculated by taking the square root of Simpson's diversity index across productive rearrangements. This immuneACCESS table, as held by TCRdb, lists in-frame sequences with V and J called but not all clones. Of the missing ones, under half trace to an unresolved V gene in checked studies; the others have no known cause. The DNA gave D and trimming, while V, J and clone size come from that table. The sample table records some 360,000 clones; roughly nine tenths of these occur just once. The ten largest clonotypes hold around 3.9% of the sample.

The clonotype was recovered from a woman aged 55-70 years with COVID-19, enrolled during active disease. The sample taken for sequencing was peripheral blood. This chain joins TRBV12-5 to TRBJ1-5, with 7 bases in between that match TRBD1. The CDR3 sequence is CASGLDRGSNQPQHF. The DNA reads TGTGCTAGTGGTTTGGACAGGGGTAGCAATCAGCCCCAGCATTTT.